Listed here is a single T cell receptor (beta chain). Its antigen is as yet unknown. Sequencing used immunoSEQ multiplex PCR; TCRdb keeps in-frame clones, though not all of them. The table includes hundreds of thousands of clones, 89% detected once. The treatment was: 15 to 20 received Ad26.COV2.S at low or high dose, single or two shots; 5 received placebo; per-sample allocation not given. Samples came from day 63 after the first vaccine or placebo injection. The shot given was an Ad26 vector that makes Wuhan-strain SARS-CoV-2 spike. These data come from a study of Ad26.COV2.S vaccination and SARS-CoV-2 variants. Study-wide findings and caveats: Higher spike-specific TCR breadth was found in vaccine recipients than in placebo recipients.

The CDR3 is made up of 15 amino acids. V lost 5 bases to trimming and J lost 5 bases; unmatched junction nucleotides: 3. CDR1 MNHEY and CDR2 SMNVEV come from the germline V gene (reference sequence). This receptor was taken from a person between 18 and 60 years old who received the Ad26.COV2.S COVID-19 vaccine or a placebo. This chain uses TRBV27 with TRBJ2-3, with TRBD2 matching over 14 bases. The sample here was peripheral blood, taken in a trial of Ad26.COV2.S vaccine versus placebo. In nucleotides, the CDR3 is TGTGCCAGCAGTCCTGGGACTAGCGGGGGAGATACGCAGTATTTT. It specifies CASSPGTSGGDTQYF.